Below are 8 T cell receptor beta chains sequenced from a single sample in a study of preoperative IRX-2 immunotherapy in early breast cancer. TCRdb's copy holds only in-frame clones and misses some; the assay was immunoSEQ multiplex PCR. The top ten clones hold approximately 1% of a sample with about 19,000 clones, around 81% of them seen once. Treatment given: preoperative locoregional IRX-2 cytokine immunotherapy. The material was lymph node tissue, obtained after IRX-2 immunotherapy. All receptors come from a human donor with breast cancer.

This chain connects TRBV15 to TRBJ2-1; the D gene is possibly TRBD1 (6 bases). The CDR3 sequence is 19 residues long. Germline V gene lookup returns CDR1 LNHNV and CDR2 YYDKDF (reference sequence). The germline V and J ends were trimmed by 0 bases and 5 bases, with 23 bases remaining between them. The CDR3 DNA follows: TGTGCCACCAGCAGAGAGGCCCAATCAGGGGTGGGGAGACACAATGAGCAGTTCTTC. It specifies CATSREAQSGVGRHNEQFF.

The chain is built from TRBV19 and TRBJ2-7, with TRBD1 matching over 11 bases. This CDR3 region has 16 residues. The J segment lost 4 bases and the V segment lost 3 bases, leaving 8 bases of the junction unmatched. The germline CDR1 and CDR2 sequences are LNHDA and SQIVND (reference sequence). The DNA of the CDR3 is TGTGCCAGTAGTATCCTGGGACAGGGGGGAACTTACGAGCAGTACTTC. Its translation is CASSILGQGGTYEQYF.

V gene TRBV28 combines with J gene TRBJ1-4, with 7 bases identical to TRBD1. The CDR3 is 15 residues long. The V and J ends lost 2 bases and 0 bases, in that order; junction bases with no gene match: 0. Germline values: CDR1 MDHEN, CDR2 SYDVKM. In DNA form, the CDR3 reads TGTGCCAGCAGTTTACAGGGGGCAACTAATGAAAAACTGTTTTTT. Encoded protein: CASSLQGATNEKLFF. The full variable domain, with the rest looked up from reference TRBV28 and TRBJ1-4, is DVKVTQSSRYLVKRTGEKVFLECVQDMDHENMFWYRQDPGLGLRLIYFSYDVKMKEKGDIPEGYSVSREKKERFSLILESASTNQTSMYLCASSLQGATNEKLFFGSGTQLSVL.

This clone was found once. The genes are TRBV4-1 and TRBJ1-1; D remains unclear. The length of the CDR3 is 14 residues. Germline CDR1 is MGHRA and CDR2 is YSYEKL. V lost 2 bases, J lost 1 base, and 8 bases lay in between. As DNA, the CDR3 is TGCGCCAGCAGCCAACAAAGCCGGAACACTGAAGCTTTCTTT. Translation: CASSQQSRNTEAFF.

The chain carries TRBV6-8 and TRBJ2-1; a possible D gene is TRBD2 (6 bases). Germline CDR1 is MNHGY and CDR2 is SAAAGT. CDR3 length: 16 residues. Trimming stripped 0 bases from V and 7 bases from J, with 16 bases between. CDR3 amino acids: CASSYSTSLSTNEQFF. CDR3 bases: TGTGCCAGCAGTTACTCGACTAGTTTAAGTACAAATGAGCAGTTCTTC.

The genes are TRBV19 and TRBJ2-2; D tentatively fits TRBD1 or TRBD2 (5 bases each). Per the germline V gene, CDR1 is LNHDA and CDR2 is SQIVND (reference sequence). Trimming removed 4 bases from V and 5 bases from J, with 11 bases in between. The CDR3 has 14 residues. This CDR3 reads CASSTRGETGELFF. The DNA of the CDR3 is TGTGCCAGTAGTACAAGAGGGGAAACCGGGGAGCTGTTTTTT.

The gene calls are TRBV5-1 and TRBJ1-3, with D unclear. Trimming left V 5 bases short and J 0 bases short, with 9 bases between. The CDR3 contains 14 residues. The germline gives CDR1 SGHRS, CDR2 YFSETQ. This CDR3 is CASRSQTSGNTIYF. The CDR3 nucleotides read TGCGCCAGCAGGAGCCAGACCTCTGGAAACACCATATATTTT.

The chain recombines TRBV28 with TRBJ2-4; TRBD1 is a possible D gene (6 bases). From germline, CDR1 is MDHEN and CDR2 SYDVKM. The CDR3 spans 12 residues. Trimming removed 7 bases from V and 8 bases from J, with 12 bases in between. The CDR3 sequence is CASKGEGDIQYF. The CDR3 nucleotides are TGTGCCAGCAAAGGAGAGGGGGACATTCAGTACTTC.